Detailed here is one T cell receptor beta chain. The data were produced by immunoSEQ multiplex PCR, yet TCRdb's version contains in-frame clones alone and is incomplete. The sample carries around 300,000 clones, 80% to 90% recorded once. The sample comes from a study of blood T cell repertoires in COVID-19. Germline CDR1 reads SGHRS; CDR2 reads YFSETQ. This CDR3 is built from 14 residues. V lost 2 bases and J lost 1, with 9 bases in between. The chain uses TRBV5-1 and TRBJ1-1; D gene ambiguous. This clonotype was sampled from a woman between 70 and 85 years old with acute or convalescent COVID-19. Sequenced input: peripheral blood. The CDR3 DNA is TGCGCCAGCAGCTTTCGGTCTGGGAACACTGAAGCTTTCTTT. Encoded protein: CASSFRSGNTEAFF. The entire variable domain, with the rest obtained from reference TRBV5-1 and TRBJ1-1, is as follows: KAGVTQTPRYLIKTRGQQVTLSCSPISGHRSVSWYQQTPGQGLQFLFEYFSETQRNKGNFPGRFSGRQFSNSRSEMNVSTLELGDSALYLCASSFRSGNTEAFFGQGTRLTVV.